These 31 T cell receptor beta chains originate from one sample sequenced in a study of blood T cell repertoires in COVID-19. The data were produced by immunoSEQ multiplex PCR, yet TCRdb's version contains in-frame clones alone and is incomplete. In the table there are a few hundred thousand clones, approximately 85% of which are singletons. What was sequenced was peripheral blood. The source is a human donor in a cohort sampled during active COVID-19.

V usage is TRBV24-1 and J usage is TRBJ2-3; 7 bases line up with TRBD1. The CDR3 loop spans 16 amino acids. Germline V gene sequence: CDR1 KGHDR, CDR2 SFDVKD. Trimming removed 3 bases from V and 0 bases from J; junction bases left unmatched: 5. The CDR3 DNA follows: TGTGCCACCAGTGATCGGACAGGAGAAAGCACAGATACGCAGTATTTT. This encodes CATSDRTGESTDTQYF.

The chain recombines TRBV29-1 with TRBJ1-2; 9 bases fit TRBD1. With V trimmed by 8 bases and J by 8 bases, 12 bases remained unmatched. Germline V gene lookup returns CDR1 SQVTM and CDR2 ANQGSEA. The CDR3 is 13 residues long. The CDR3 nucleotides read TGCAGCTTAGGGACAGGGTTAAACGTCGGCTACACCTTC. Its protein product is CSLGTGLNVGYTF.

This chain uses TRBV27 with TRBJ2-7; a possible D gene is TRBD1 (6 bases). The germline V gene has CDR1 MNHEY and CDR2 SMNVEV (reference sequence). The CDR3 loop spans 14 amino acids. V lost 0 bases to trimming and J lost 1 base, with 7 bases between them. The CDR3 nucleotides are TGTGCCAGCAGTTTATCACAGGGATCCTACGAGCAGTACTTC. It translates to CASSLSQGSYEQYF.

The chain recombines TRBV6-5 with TRBJ1-3; unclear D gene. The CDR3 has 13 residues. V was clipped by 2 bases and J by 13 bases, with 15 bases between them. In germline, CDR1 is MNHEY, CDR2 SVGAGI. The CDR3 region is CASSYAGGGPIYF. CDR3 nucleotides: TGTGCCAGCAGTTACGCGGGTGGTGGACCGATATATTTT.

This chain connects TRBV7-9 to TRBJ2-1, with TRBD1 matching over 8 bases. Germline V lookup: CDR1 SEHNR, CDR2 FQNEAQ (reference sequence). CDR3 length equals 15 residues. Losses at the gene ends were 5 bases for V and 1 base for J; bases not matched to a gene: 4. CDR3 DNA sequence: TGTGCCAGCAGCCAGAGACAGGGGTCCTACAATGAGCAGTTCTTC. It codes for CASSQRQGSYNEQFF.

This clone was seen ten or more times. V gene TRBV11-3 combines with J gene TRBJ1-3; D possibly corresponds to TRBD1 (6 bases). Germline V gene sequence: CDR1 SGHNT, CDR2 YENEEA. The CDR3 is 15 amino acids. V was pared by 5 bases and J by 3 bases, with 14 bases between. The CDR3: CASSNEGQLGNTIYF. The CDR3 nucleotides read TGTGCCAGCAGCAACGAAGGACAGCTTGGAAACACCATATATTTT.

The chain joins TRBV19 to TRBJ1-5, with TRBD1 matching 7 bases. Germline V gives CDR1 LNHDA, CDR2 SQIVND (reference sequence). V dropped 4 bases and J dropped 1; count of bases not matched to a gene: 7. This CDR3 has 16 residues. The CDR3 spells CASSKNPGGSNQPQHF. The CDR3 DNA sequence: TGTGCCAGTAGTAAGAATCCAGGGGGGAGCAATCAGCCCCAGCATTTT. The full variable domain, rest sourced from reference TRBV19 and TRBJ1-5, is DGGITQSPKYLFRKEGQNVTLSCEQNLNHDAMYWYRQDPGQGLRLIYYSQIVNDFQKGDIAEGYSVSREKKESFPLTVTSAQKNPTAFYLCASSKNPGGSNQPQHFGDGTRLSIL.

The CDR3 sequence is CAWSQKYEQYF. The CDR3 DNA follows: TGTGCCTGGAGCCAAAAATACGAGCAGTACTTC. This chain uses TRBV30 with TRBJ2-7; D call uncertain. The CDR3 has 11 residues. Germline loops: CDR1 GTSNPN, CDR2 SVGIG (reference sequence). The ends were cut back, 3 bases at V and 4 bases at J, with 7 bases in the middle.

The genes are TRBV19 and TRBJ2-7, with D tentatively TRBD2 (5 bases). V was trimmed by 5 bases and J by 2 bases, leaving 13 bases between them. Germline V gene sequence: CDR1 LNHDA, CDR2 SQIVND (reference sequence). The CDR3 loop spans 14 amino acids. The CDR3 here is CASSVSGPPYEQYF. CDR3 nucleotide sequence: TGTGCCAGTAGTGTCAGCGGTCCTCCCTACGAGCAGTACTTC.

The chain couples TRBV18 to TRBJ1-6; unclear D gene. V lost 2 bases and J lost 10, with 9 bases in between. The V gene's germline CDR1 is KGHSH and CDR2 LQKENI. This CDR3 has 13 residues. The CDR3 DNA reads as TGTGCCAGCTCACCAAAAGAGAACTCACCCCTCCACTTT. Residues: CASSPKENSPLHF.

The rearrangement links TRBV6-5 to TRBJ2-1; the D gene is possibly TRBD2 (5 bases). The CDR3 has 14 residues. CDR1 MNHEY and CDR2 SVGAGI come from the germline V gene. The V end lost 5 bases, the J end lost 0 bases, and 8 bases lay between the germline ends. CDR3 loop: CASSLRDSYNEQFF. CDR3 DNA: TGTGCCAGCAGTCTGAGGGACTCCTACAATGAGCAGTTCTTC.

This clone was observed a handful of times. The chain has TRBV6-4 and TRBJ2-2; 7 bases agree with TRBD2. The CDR3 loop spans 14 amino acids. Germline CDR1 MRHNA, CDR2 SNTAGT. J gave up 4 bases and V 2 bases, and 1 base lay outside the gene matches. The CDR3 DNA sequence: TGTGCCAGCAGTGACGGGGGGGGCACCGGGGAGCTGTTTTTT. Encoded protein: CASSDGGGTGELFF.

With regard to this clone: Other DNA sequences in the sample encode the same CDR3. The chain combines TRBV18 with TRBJ2-2; tentatively, D is TRBD1 (5 bases). This CDR3 comprises 13 residues. Germline loops: CDR1 KGHSH, CDR2 LQKENI. V lost 3 bases and J lost 5, with 7 bases in between. The CDR3 DNA follows: TGTGCCAGCTCACCGCAGGGAACCGGGGAGCTGTTTTTT. It translates to CASSPQGTGELFF.

This rearrangement joins TRBV18 to TRBJ2-2; D may be TRBD1 (5 bases). CDR1 KGHSH and CDR2 LQKENI come from the germline V gene. This CDR3 is built from 13 residues. Trimming left V 4 bases short and J 7 bases short, with 10 bases between. This CDR3 is CASSQQGIGELFF. DNA for the CDR3: TGTGCCAGCTCACAGCAGGGAATCGGGGAGCTGTTTTTT.

This clone showed up just once. J is TRBJ2-3 and V is TRBV29-1; TRBD1 matches at 10 bases. This CDR3 has 15 residues. Germline values: CDR1 SQVTM, CDR2 ANQGSEA. V lost 6 bases, J lost 4 bases, and 10 bases stayed unmatched. CDR3 DNA sequence: TGCAGCGTACCCCTCCGGGACAGGGGACCAGATACGCAGTATTTT. It codes for CSVPLRDRGPDTQYF.

The chain uses TRBV5-6 and TRBJ2-6; D is possibly TRBD2 (6 bases). The CDR3 loop spans 18 amino acids. The V gene's germline CDR1 is SGHDT and CDR2 YYEEEE. V dropped 4 bases and J dropped 3 bases, with 20 bases sitting between them. The CDR3 coding sequence is TGTGCCAGCAGCCGAGGAAGGGGAGCGGGTGTTGGGGCCAACGTCCTGACTTTC. Its protein is CASSRGRGAGVGANVLTF.

The V gene is TRBV7-2, the J gene TRBJ2-5; 10 nucleotides align to TRBD2. V lost 5 bases and J lost 2; bases outside the gene matches: 8. CDR1 and CDR2 from the germline V gene are SGHTA and FQGNSA. This CDR3 is 16 amino acids long. The CDR3 spells CASSPLAAGGQETQYF. The CDR3, as DNA: TGTGCCAGCAGCCCCTTGGCAGCGGGGGGGCAAGAGACCCAGTACTTC.

V gene TRBV9 combines with J gene TRBJ1-3; TRBD1 is a possible D gene (5 bases). V was pared by 0 bases and J by 2 bases, with 12 bases between. The germline V gene encodes CDR1 SGDLS and CDR2 YYNGEE. The CDR3 is made up of 16 amino acids. As DNA, the CDR3 is TGTGCCAGCAGCGTAGGGGGGGTGCTGACTGGAAACACCATATATTTT. Residues: CASSVGGVLTGNTIYF.

This chain uses TRBV27 with TRBJ1-2; weak D call: TRBD1 (6 bases). Trimming left V 3 bases short and J 3 bases short, with 11 bases between. Germline CDR1 MNHEY, CDR2 SMNVEV (reference sequence). The CDR3 runs to 14 residues. In DNA, the CDR3 is TGTGCCAGCAGTTTCACAGGGTCATACTATGGCTACACCTTC. Its protein is CASSFTGSYYGYTF.

J is TRBJ1-2 and V is TRBV6-5, with 8 bases matching TRBD1. The length of the CDR3 is 14 residues. From germline, CDR1 is MNHEY and CDR2 SVGAGI. The ends lost 5 bases at V and 7 bases at J; junction bases unmatched: 9. The CDR3: CASSLGQGRIGYTF. The CDR3 DNA reads TGTGCCAGCAGTCTAGGACAGGGACGAATTGGCTACACCTTC.

This chain connects TRBV7-3 to TRBJ2-2; 9 nucleotides align to TRBD1. The germline CDR1 and CDR2 sequences are SGHTA and FQGTGA. The CDR3 length is 17 residues. Trimming took 5 bases from V and 7 from J; bases not matched to a gene: 14. CDR3 coding DNA: TGTGCCAGCAGCCCACCACAGGGGGCTGGTTCGGGCGGGGAGCTGTTTTTT. Its protein is CASSPPQGAGSGGELFF.

This clone has a handful of counts. CDR3 sequence reads: CASSEAERGHSYEQYF. DNA of the CDR3: TGTGCCAGCAGTGAAGCTGAGAGGGGGCACTCCTACGAGCAGTACTTC. The chain employs TRBV2 and TRBJ2-7; 7 nucleotides align to TRBD1. The CDR3 is 16 residues long. The V and J ends lost 0 bases and 0 bases, in that order; junction bases with no gene match: 5. CDR1 is SNHLY, CDR2 FYNNEI, per germline.

The chain employs TRBV12-5 and TRBJ1-3, with D unresolved. The CDR3 runs to 16 residues. V lost 3 bases and J 0 bases, leaving 12 bases between the germline ends. Per germline, CDR1 LGHNT and CDR2 FRNRAP. The CDR3 region is CASGFGRSLSGNTIYF. The CDR3 DNA reads as TGTGCTAGTGGTTTTGGGAGAAGCCTCTCTGGAAACACCATATATTTT.

Regarding this clone: Other DNA sequences of this sample code for an identical CDR3. The V gene is TRBV15, the J gene TRBJ1-5; D is uncertain. The V end was cut by 0 bases, the J end by 2 bases, with 8 bases between. The CDR3 covers 15 residues. Germline V gene data show CDR1 as LNHNV and CDR2 as YYDKDF (reference sequence). CDR3 coding DNA: TGTGCCACCAGCAGAGATCGGCAGGGCAATCAGCCCCAGCATTTT. Protein: CATSRDRQGNQPQHF.

J is TRBJ2-7 and V is TRBV7-9, with 9 positions matching TRBD2. Germline CDR1 and CDR2: SEHNR and FQNEAQ (reference sequence). The CDR3 covers 15 residues. The trim removed 5 bases at V and 6 bases at J, leaving 11 bases unmatched. The CDR3 spells CASSLSGGGLSEQYF. For the CDR3, the DNA is TGTGCCAGCAGCCTTAGCGGGGGAGGCCTGAGCGAGCAGTACTTC.

Regarding this clone: Other nucleotide sequences from this sample produce the same CDR3. J is TRBJ1-2 and V is TRBV9; 8 positions match TRBD1. Germline V gives CDR1 SGDLS, CDR2 YYNGEE. The CDR3 extends over 13 amino acids. After removal of 2 bases from V and 8 bases from J, the junction contained 5 bases not matched to a gene. The CDR3 coding sequence is TGTGCCAGCAGCGTGACAGGGGAAGGAGGCTACACCTTC. It translates to CASSVTGEGGYTF.

V is TRBV19 and J is TRBJ1-1; 10 bases align to TRBD1. J lost 5 bases, V lost 5 bases, and 8 bases had no gene match. From germline, CDR1 is LNHDA and CDR2 SQIVND (reference sequence). The CDR3 length is 15 residues. This CDR3 is CASSAPGQGLTEAFF. The CDR3 DNA reads TGTGCCAGTAGTGCTCCGGGACAGGGGTTGACTGAAGCTTTCTTT.

This clone was recorded a few times. CDR3: CASSHRTSGGEEFGTQYF. CDR3 coding DNA: TGCGCCAGCAGCCACCGGACTAGCGGGGGGGAAGAGTTTGGTACGCAGTATTTT. The chain has TRBV5-1 and TRBJ2-3, with TRBD2 identical over 15 bases. With V trimmed by 4 bases and J by 8 bases, 14 bases remained unmatched. The CDR3 length is 18 residues. CDR1 and CDR2 (germline): SGHRS, YFSETQ.

This rearrangement joins TRBV15 to TRBJ2-3; 8 bases map to TRBD1. V shed 0 bases and J 2 bases; nucleotides not matched to a gene: 10. Germline CDR1 LNHNV, CDR2 YYDKDF (reference sequence). This CDR3 contains 18 residues. CDR3 residues: CATSRDIGTGGLTDTQYF. The CDR3 bases are TGTGCCACCAGCAGAGATATAGGAACAGGGGGACTCACAGATACGCAGTATTTT.

Note on this clone: Additional DNA sequences in this sample encode the identical CDR3. The genes are TRBV5-1 and TRBJ2-3, with a weak D call TRBD1 (5 bases). Between the trimmed V and J ends, which lost 0 bases and 0 bases, there was a span of 8 bases. Germline V lookup: CDR1 SGHRS, CDR2 YFSETQ. The CDR3 consists of 15 residues. CDR3 nucleotides: TGCGCCAGCAGCTTGGTCGCAGGGAGCACAGATACGCAGTATTTT. It translates to CASSLVAGSTDTQYF.

The sample holds one count of this clone. This chain links TRBV3-1 (or the pseudogene TRBV3-2) with TRBJ1-2; 8 bases are shared with TRBD1. Per the germline V gene, CDR1 is LGHDT and CDR2 is YNNKEL (reference sequence). V lost 3 bases and J lost 7; bases outside the gene matches: 4. The CDR3 is 13 amino acids. The CDR3 protein is CASSHYRGGGYTF. CDR3 coding DNA: TGTGCCAGCAGCCACTACAGGGGGGGTGGCTACACCTTC.